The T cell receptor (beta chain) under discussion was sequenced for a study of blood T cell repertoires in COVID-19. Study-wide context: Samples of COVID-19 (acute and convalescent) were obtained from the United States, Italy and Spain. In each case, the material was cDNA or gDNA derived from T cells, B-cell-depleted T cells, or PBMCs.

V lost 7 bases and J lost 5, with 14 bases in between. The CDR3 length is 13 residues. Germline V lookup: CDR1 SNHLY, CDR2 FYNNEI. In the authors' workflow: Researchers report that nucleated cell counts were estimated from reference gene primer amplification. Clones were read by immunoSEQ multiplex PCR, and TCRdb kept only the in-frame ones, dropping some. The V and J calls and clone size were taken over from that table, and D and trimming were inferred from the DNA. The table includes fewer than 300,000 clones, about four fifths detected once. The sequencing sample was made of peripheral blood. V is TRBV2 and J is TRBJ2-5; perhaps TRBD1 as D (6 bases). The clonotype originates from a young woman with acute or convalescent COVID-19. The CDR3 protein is CASTGQRGETQYF. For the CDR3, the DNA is TGTGCCAGCACCGGACAGAGGGGGGAGACCCAGTACTTC.